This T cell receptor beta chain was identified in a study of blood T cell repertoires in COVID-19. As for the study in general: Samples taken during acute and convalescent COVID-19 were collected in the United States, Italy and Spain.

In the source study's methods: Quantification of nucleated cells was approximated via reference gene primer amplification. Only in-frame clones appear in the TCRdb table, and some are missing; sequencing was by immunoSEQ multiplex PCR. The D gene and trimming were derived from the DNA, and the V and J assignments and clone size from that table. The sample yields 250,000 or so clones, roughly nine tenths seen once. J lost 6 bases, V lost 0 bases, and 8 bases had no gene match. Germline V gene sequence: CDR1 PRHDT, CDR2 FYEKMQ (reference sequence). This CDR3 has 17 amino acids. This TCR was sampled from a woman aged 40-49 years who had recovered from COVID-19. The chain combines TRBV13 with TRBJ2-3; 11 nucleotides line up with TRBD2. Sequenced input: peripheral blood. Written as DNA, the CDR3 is TGTGCCAGCAGCTTAGGCCAACTAGCGGGGGTGTCGGATACGCAGTATTTT. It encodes CASSLGQLAGVSDTQYF. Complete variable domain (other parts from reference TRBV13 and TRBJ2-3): AAGVIQSPRHLIKEKRETATLKCYPIPRHDTVYWYQQGPGQDPQFLISFYEKMQSDKGSIPDRFSAQQFSDYHSELNMSSLELGDSALYFCASSLGQLAGVSDTQYFGPGTRLTVL.